The TCR beta chain described here comes from a study of T cells in Graves' hyperthyroidism and ophthalmopathy. RNA transcripts provided the source from which TCR beta CDR3 regions were amplified. The HTBI primer set served for first-round RT-PCR of the TCR CDR3. TCRdb ran MiXCR on the multiplex PCR reads and lists one entry per CDR3 protein. The table shows some 250,000 distinct CDR3 sequences, with roughly 15% occurring only once. Patients were excluded because of uncontrolled infection, other autoimmune disease, pregnancy or lactation. V dropped 3 bases and J dropped 4 bases, with 9 bases sitting between them. Germline CDR1 reads SGHVS; CDR2 reads FNYEAQ. This CDR3 comprises 13 residues.

The origin of this receptor is a woman aged 40 to 50 with Graves' hyperthyroidism that later progressed to Graves' ophthalmopathy. The V call is TRBV7-6, the J call TRBJ2-5; D not resolved. Material: blood. The CDR3 is CASSFGRRETQYF. The CDR3 region has the DNA TGTGCCAGCAGCTTCGGACGGAGAGAGACCCAGTACTTC.